Listed below are T cell receptor beta chains from one sample, sequenced in a study of molecular identifiers for immune sequencing clone quantification. TCRdb processed the PCR reads anew with MiXCR; each CDR3 protein has one entry. The table lists some 89,000 distinct CDR3 sequences, about 24% of them singletons, with roughly 0.94% in the top ten. The sequenced sample was naive CD8+ T cells from blood, with Jurkat cell RNA spiked in. The receptors shown here come from a human donor in good health. Some libraries in this study had Jurkat cell RNA spiked in. The conserved cysteine and the conserved F or W are not part of the CDR3 here. The order of the fields is V gene, J gene, D gene, CDR3 protein. A D gene is named only where the DNA matches it firmly.

TRBV7-9	TRBJ2-2	NA	ASSLTGELF
TRBV20-1	TRBJ2-1	NA	SARATASYNEQF
TRBV13	TRBJ2-7	TRBD1	ASSYEKTGGSYEQY
TRBV5-5	TRBJ2-3	NA	ASSLGVAPSTDTQY
TRBV6-5	TRBJ2-7	NA	ASTPHGSYEQY
TRBV9	TRBJ1-1	NA	ASSVAGCTEAL
TRBV12-3/TRBV12-4	TRBJ1-1	TRBD1	ASSLTGTGGTEAL
TRBV15	TRBJ2-3	NA	ATSSDRPPDTQY
TRBV11-2	TRBJ2-7	TRBD1	ASNSRGTGDYEQY
TRBV7-6	TRBJ2-7	NA	ASSLEGGLAYEQY
TRBV7-9	TRBJ1-2	NA	ASSPPQGGYGYT
TRBV2	TRBJ1-2	NA	ASRDSPRENYGYT